This T cell receptor beta chain was retrieved from a study of brain T cells in children with intractable seizures. Time point given: blood from clinic visit 5 months post-surgery; TSC patient then seizure free. Only cases whose brain tissue showed the highest T cell transcript signatures were sequenced. From germline, CDR1 is LNHDA and CDR2 SQIVND (reference sequence). This CDR3 spans 15 amino acids. Trimming cost V 3 bases and J 0 bases, with 8 bases left between them. As concerns this clone: Its antigen is currently unknown.

The study's findings and limits: Pre- and post-surgery blood differed in depth, so pre-surgery absences may be undersampling.

Assay: immunoSEQ multiplex PCR; the TCRdb copy retains only in-frame clones and omits some. The sample yields hundreds of thousands of clones, about 94% seen once. This receptor was obtained from a boy in the first two years of life with tuberous sclerosis and intractable seizures. Sequenced here: peripheral blood, sampled more than 4 months after surgery. The chain combines TRBV19 with TRBJ2-2; no definite D call. In DNA form, the CDR3 reads TGTGCCAGTAGTATTTACAACGCGAACACCGGGGAGCTGTTTTTT. It yields the protein CASSIYNANTGELFF.